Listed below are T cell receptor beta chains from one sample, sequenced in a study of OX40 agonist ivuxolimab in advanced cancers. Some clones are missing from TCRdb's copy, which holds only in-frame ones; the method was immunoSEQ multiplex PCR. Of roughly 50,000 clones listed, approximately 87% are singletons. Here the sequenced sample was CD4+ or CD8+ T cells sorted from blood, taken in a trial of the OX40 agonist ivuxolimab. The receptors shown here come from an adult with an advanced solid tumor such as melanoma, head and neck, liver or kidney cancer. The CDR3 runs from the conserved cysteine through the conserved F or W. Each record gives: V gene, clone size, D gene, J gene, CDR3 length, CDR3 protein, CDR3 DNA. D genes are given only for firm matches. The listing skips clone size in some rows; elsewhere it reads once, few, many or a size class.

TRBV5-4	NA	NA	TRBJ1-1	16	CASSPAQRTLNTEAFF	TGTGCCAGCAGCCCGGCACAGAGGACACTGAACACTGAAGCTTTCTTT
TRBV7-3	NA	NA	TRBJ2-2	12	CASSLTPGELFF	TGTGCCAGCAGCTTAACCCCCGGGGAGCTGTTTTTT
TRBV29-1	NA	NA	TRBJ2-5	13	CSALMGRVETQYF	TGCAGCGCCCTGATGGGTCGGGTCGAGACCCAGTACTTC
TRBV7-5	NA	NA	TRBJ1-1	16	CVRSSIFRGVEVGAFF	TGTGTCAGAAGCTCCATCTTCAGGGGAGTAGAAGTTGGAGCTTTCTTT
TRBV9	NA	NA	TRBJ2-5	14	CASSGEETQETQYF	TGTGCCAGCAGCGGCGAGGAAACCCAAGAGACCCAGTACTTC
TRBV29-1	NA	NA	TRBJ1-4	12	CSVGSFNEKLFF	TGCAGCGTTGGTTCTTTTAATGAAAAACTGTTTTTT
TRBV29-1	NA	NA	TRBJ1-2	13	CSVETGLGYGYTF	TGCAGCGTTGAGACAGGACTCGGTTATGGCTACACCTTC
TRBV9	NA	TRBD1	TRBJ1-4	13	CASKGQNNEKLFF	TGTGCCAGCAAGGGACAGAATAATGAAAAACTGTTTTTT
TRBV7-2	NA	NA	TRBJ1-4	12	CASSLGREKLFF	TGTGCCAGCAGCTTAGGACGCGAAAAACTGTTTTTT
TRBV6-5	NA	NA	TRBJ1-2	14	CASSYSTGLDGYTF	TGTGCCAGCAGTTACTCTACAGGGTTAGATGGCTACACCTTC
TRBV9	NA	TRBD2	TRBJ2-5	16	CASSVLRGGNLETQYF	TGTGCCAGCAGCGTATTGCGGGGGGGGAATTTGGAGACCCAGTACTTC
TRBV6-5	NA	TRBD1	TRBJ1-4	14	CASSTGATNEKLFF	TGTGCCAGCAGTACAGGGGCAACTAATGAAAAACTGTTTTTT
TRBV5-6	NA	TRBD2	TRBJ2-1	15	CASSLSGRAGNEQFF	TGTGCCAGCAGCCTTAGCGGGAGGGCCGGGAATGAGCAGTTCTTC
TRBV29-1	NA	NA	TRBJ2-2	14	CSVEDGERTGELFF	TGCAGCGTTGAAGATGGGGAAAGAACCGGGGAGCTGTTTTTT
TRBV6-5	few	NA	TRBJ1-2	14	CASSYSIIGYGYTF	TGTGCCAGCAGTTACTCGATCATCGGGTATGGCTACACCTTC
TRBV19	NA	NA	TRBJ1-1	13	CASSIGQNTEAFF	TGTGCCAGTAGTATCGGACAGAACACTGAAGCTTTCTTT
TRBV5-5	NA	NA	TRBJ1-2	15	CASSLPHASNYGYTF	TGTGCCAGCAGCTTACCCCACGCATCTAACTATGGCTACACCTTC
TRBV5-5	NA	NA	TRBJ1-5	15	CASSVGQVSNQPQHF	TGTGCCAGCAGCGTGGGACAAGTTAGCAATCAGCCCCAGCATTTT
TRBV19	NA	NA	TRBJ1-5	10	CAMADQPQHF	TGTGCCATGGCGGATCAGCCCCAGCATTTT
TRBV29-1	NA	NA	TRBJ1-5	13	CSVTGTGNQPQHF	TGCAGCGTTACAGGGACCGGCAATCAGCCCCAGCATTTT
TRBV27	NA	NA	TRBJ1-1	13	CASSLGVRAEAFF	TGTGCCAGCAGTTTAGGTGTGCGAGCTGAAGCTTTCTTT
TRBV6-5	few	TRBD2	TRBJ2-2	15	CASRVSGTNTGELFF	TGTGCCAGCAGGGTTAGCGGGACGAACACCGGGGAGCTGTTTTTT
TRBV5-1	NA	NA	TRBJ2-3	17	CASSLIISLGDTDTQYF	TGCGCCAGCAGCTTGATAATCTCGTTAGGAGACACAGATACGCAGTATTTT
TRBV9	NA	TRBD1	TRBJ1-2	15	CASSVETGASYGYTF	TGTGCCAGCAGCGTGGAGACAGGGGCCAGCTATGGCTACACCTTC
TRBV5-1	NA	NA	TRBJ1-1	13	CASSLAKGTEAFF	TGCGCCAGCAGCTTGGCCAAAGGCACTGAAGCTTTCTTT
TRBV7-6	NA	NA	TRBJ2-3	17	CASSLAPRVARTDTQYF	TGTGCCAGCAGCTTAGCGCCCCGAGTGGCACGCACAGATACGCAGTATTTT